What follows are 10 T cell receptor beta chains derived from one specimen sequenced in a study of blood T cell repertoires in COVID-19. Data came from immunoSEQ multiplex PCR; TCRdb stores just in-frame clones and leaves some out. The sample holds roughly 70,000 clones; 85% to 90% are singletons and the top ten take approximately 5%. The material sequenced was peripheral blood. The source of these receptors is a woman in her forties or fifties with active COVID-19.

The chain is built from TRBV4-1 and TRBJ2-5; TRBD1 agrees at 7 bases. Trimming took 1 base from V and 3 from J; bases not matched to a gene: 5. Germline lookup yields CDR1 MGHRA and CDR2 YSYEKL. This CDR3 has 15 amino acids. This CDR3 reads CASSQGPTGEETQYF. The CDR3, as DNA: TGCGCCAGCAGCCAAGGCCCCACAGGGGAAGAGACCCAGTACTTC.

The chain combines TRBV5-6 with TRBJ2-3, with a possible D match to TRBD1 (5 bases). Germline V gives CDR1 SGHDT, CDR2 YYEEEE. This CDR3 is built from 17 residues. Trimming shortened V by 3 bases and J by 0 bases, and 17 bases separated the two germline ends. CDR3 sequence: CASSSSRQPSSTDTQYF. The CDR3 nucleotides are TGTGCCAGCAGCTCCTCCCGACAGCCCTCTAGCACAGATACGCAGTATTTT.

The chain combines TRBV10-1 with TRBJ1-4; a possible D gene is TRBD1 (5 bases). Trimming left V 8 bases short and J 7 bases short, with 14 bases between. The CDR3 covers 13 residues. The V gene's germline CDR1 is WNHNN and CDR2 SYGVQD (reference sequence). The CDR3 here is CASARGIGEKLFF. The CDR3 DNA reads TGCGCCAGCGCGCGGGGGATCGGTGAAAAACTGTTTTTT.

The J gene is TRBJ2-3, the V gene TRBV27; 7 bases are shared with TRBD2. Germline V CDR1 and CDR2: MNHEY, SMNVEV (reference sequence). The V segment lost 3 bases and the J segment 5 bases; nucleotides outside the gene matches: 5. This CDR3 comprises 14 residues. Here the CDR3 reads CASSFAGVEDTQYF. The CDR3 bases are TGTGCCAGCAGTTTTGCGGGAGTGGAAGATACGCAGTATTTT.

This chain joins TRBV11-2 and TRBJ2-3; D is uncertain. V lost 7 bases and J 2 bases, leaving 19 bases between the germline ends. The CDR3 is 16 residues long. CDR1 and CDR2 from the germline V gene are SGHAT and FQNNGV. The CDR3 sequence: CASTPRATVPTDTQYF. CDR3 nucleotides: TGTGCCAGCACCCCCCGAGCTACGGTCCCCACAGATACGCAGTATTTT.

The V gene is TRBV4-1, the J gene TRBJ1-2; 7 nucleotides agree with TRBD1. The germline gives CDR1 MGHRA, CDR2 YSYEKL. This CDR3 contains 18 residues. Trimming took 3 bases from V and 4 from J; bases not matched to a gene: 17. CDR3 sequence (DNA): TGCGCCAGCAGCCAGGGTTTTCACGGGGCAGGGGGAGGCTATGGCTACACCTTC. Its protein is CASSQGFHGAGGGYGYTF.

This sequence joins TRBV3-1 (or the pseudogene TRBV3-2) and TRBJ2-2, with 7 bases matching TRBD2. Trimming removed 3 bases from V and 0 bases from J; junction bases left unmatched: 4. CDR1 LGHDT and CDR2 YNNKEL come from the germline V gene (reference sequence). The CDR3 sequence is 16 residues long. The CDR3, as DNA: TGTGCCAGCAGCCAGTCTAGCGGTGCGAACACCGGGGAGCTGTTTTTT. This encodes CASSQSSGANTGELFF.

This clone was recorded only once. This chain connects TRBV7-2 to TRBJ2-7; unclear D gene. The CDR3 contains 12 residues. The germline V and J ends were trimmed by 5 bases and 0 bases, with 5 bases remaining between them. Germline CDR1 reads SGHTA; CDR2 reads FQGNSA. In DNA form, the CDR3 reads TGTGCCAGCAGCAGTAGCTCCTACGAGCAGTACTTC. It codes for CASSSSSYEQYF.

The gene calls are TRBV7-9 and TRBJ2-5, with D perhaps TRBD1 (5 bases). Trimming removed 4 bases from V and 5 bases from J, with 11 bases in between. Germline lookup yields CDR1 SEHNR and CDR2 FQNEAQ (reference sequence). This CDR3 is 13 amino acids long. For the CDR3, the DNA is TGTGCCAGCAGCTGGGGTGCAGGGGAGACCCAGTACTTC. This encodes CASSWGAGETQYF.

The V and J genes are TRBV3-1 (or the pseudogene TRBV3-2) and TRBJ2-3; 10 nucleotides line up with TRBD2. The CDR3 sequence is 15 residues long. Looked up from germline, CDR1 is LGHDT and CDR2 is YNNKEL (reference sequence). With 2 bases clipped from V and 4 bases from J, the junction kept 3 bases outside the gene matches. The CDR3 DNA reads as TGTGCCAGCAGCCAAACGGGACTAGCGTCAGATACGCAGTATTTT. Amino acid sequence: CASSQTGLASDTQYF.